Each of the 18 T cell receptor beta chains below was sequenced from the same sample in a study of blood T cell repertoires in COVID-19. The repertoire was sequenced with immunoSEQ multiplex PCR; TCRdb's copy has only in-frame clones and lacks some. The table records about 250,000 clones, 75% to 85% of them present only once. The sequenced sample was PBMCs or T cells enriched from blood (not recorded which). These receptors all come from a woman between 50 and 59 years old with acute COVID-19.

This clone was seen only once. J is TRBJ1-1 and V is TRBV12-3 or TRBV12-4; D gene unclear. Trimming cost V 4 bases and J 1 base, with 7 bases left between them. The CDR3 covers 13 residues. The CDR3 loop is CASSYTENTEAFF. In nucleotides, the CDR3 is TGTGCCAGCAGTTATACAGAGAACACTGAAGCTTTCTTT.

V is TRBV30 and J is TRBJ2-3; TRBD1 matches at 9 bases. The CDR3 is made up of 14 amino acids. CDR1 and CDR2 (germline): GTSNPN, SVGIG (reference sequence). V dropped 3 bases and J dropped 2; count of bases not matched to a gene: 3. This CDR3 reads CAWRRDRATDTQYF. The CDR3 nucleotides read TGTGCCTGGAGAAGGGACAGGGCCACAGATACGCAGTATTTT.

The rearrangement uses TRBV15 and TRBJ1-1, with D possibly TRBD1 on 5 matching bases. V was pared by 7 bases and J by 3 bases, with 12 bases between. CDR1 is LNHNV and CDR2 is YYDKDF in the germline V gene (reference sequence). The CDR3 contains 13 residues. CDR3 sequence (DNA): TGTGCCACCATGGGGCAAAGAGACACTGAAGCTTTCTTT. Translating gives CATMGQRDTEAFF.

CDR3 sequence reads: CASSRGQGNEKLFF. Here the CDR3 DNA reads TGTGCCAGCAGCCGGGGACAGGGGAATGAAAAACTGTTTTTT. The chain combines TRBV4-2 with TRBJ1-4; 10 nucleotides line up with TRBD1. The CDR3 has 14 residues. The germline gives CDR1 LGHNA, CDR2 YNFKEQ. The trim removed 4 bases at V and 5 bases at J, leaving 1 base unmatched.

Only a few counts were recorded for this clone. V gene TRBV7-6 combines with J gene TRBJ1-4; TRBD1 agrees at 8 bases. The CDR3 runs 15 residues. Trimming removed 1 base from V and 6 bases from J; junction bases left unmatched: 4. Germline V CDR1 and CDR2: SGHVS, FNYEAQ. CDR3 sequence: CASSLDTTGDEKLFF. The CDR3 bases are TGTGCCAGCAGCTTAGATACGACAGGGGATGAAAAACTGTTTTTT.

This chain links TRBV9 with TRBJ1-1; 7 nucleotides align to TRBD1. This CDR3 is 15 amino acids long. Trimming removed 4 bases from V and 1 base from J; junction bases left unmatched: 7. Germline V gene lookup returns CDR1 SGDLS and CDR2 YYNGEE. The DNA for the CDR3 is TGTGCCAGCAGCCAAATTGGACAGGCGAACACTGAAGCTTTCTTT. Protein sequence: CASSQIGQANTEAFF. The whole variable domain, filled in from reference TRBV9 and TRBJ1-1, reads DSGVTQTPKHLITATGQRVTLRCSPRSGDLSVYWYQQSLDQGLQFLIQYYNGEERAKGNILERFSAQQFPDLHSELNLSSLELGDSALYFCASSQIGQANTEAFFGQGTRLTVV.

This rearrangement joins TRBV2 to TRBJ1-2; 12 positions agree with TRBD1. The CDR3 consists of 18 residues. The V gene end was trimmed by 3 bases and the J gene end by 2 bases; junction bases not matched to a gene: 10. Per the germline V gene, CDR1 is SNHLY and CDR2 is FYNNEI. CDR3 coding DNA: TGTGCCAGCAGTGAGGGTTTCCCCGGGACAGGGGGCAACTATGGCTACACCTTC. Its translation is CASSEGFPGTGGNYGYTF.

This clone was detected once. This rearrangement joins TRBV27 to TRBJ2-6, with D hard to call. The CDR3 totals 16 residues. Germline CDR1 MNHEY, CDR2 SMNVEV (reference sequence). The V end was cut by 3 bases, the J end by 0 bases, with 9 bases between. This CDR3 reads CASSFLPGSGANVLTF. CDR3 nucleotide sequence: TGTGCCAGCAGTTTCCTTCCGGGCTCTGGGGCCAACGTCCTGACTTTC.

This rearrangement joins TRBV27 to TRBJ2-2, with D perhaps TRBD1 (6 bases). Germline CDR1 MNHEY, CDR2 SMNVEV (reference sequence). V lost 5 bases, J lost 0 bases, and 7 bases lay in between. The CDR3 totals 14 residues. CDR3 region: CASSQGTNTGELFF. The DNA for the CDR3 is TGTGCCAGCAGTCAGGGGACGAACACCGGGGAGCTGTTTTTT.

The genes are TRBV13 and TRBJ1-3, with a tentative D call TRBD1 (6 bases). The CDR3 is 17 residues long. CDR1 and CDR2 (germline): PRHDT, FYEKMQ (reference sequence). V lost 5 bases, J lost 0 bases, and 17 bases lay in between. The CDR3 loop is CASSHDFRGPSGNTIYF. The CDR3 DNA sequence: TGTGCCAGCAGCCACGACTTCAGGGGTCCCTCTGGAAACACCATATATTTT.

The V gene is TRBV3-1 (or the pseudogene TRBV3-2), the J gene TRBJ1-2, with 8 bases aligning to TRBD1. V shed 4 bases and J 6 bases; nucleotides not matched to a gene: 7. From germline, CDR1 is LGHDT and CDR2 YNNKEL (reference sequence). The CDR3 consists of 14 residues. CDR3 in DNA: TGTGCCAGCAGCCGAGTGGACAGGGAGCATGGCTACACCTTC. Its protein product is CASSRVDREHGYTF.

Regarding this clone: The sample has other DNA sequences that encode this CDR3 too. The chain carries TRBV19 and TRBJ1-1, with no clear D. The CDR3 covers 13 residues. Trimming shortened V by 0 bases and J by 3 bases, and 5 bases separated the two germline ends. CDR1 is LNHDA and CDR2 is SQIVND in the germline V gene (reference sequence). The DNA for the CDR3 is TGTGCCAGTAGTATAGACTCGGACACTGAAGCTTTCTTT. It specifies CASSIDSDTEAFF.

The rearrangement links TRBV6-5 to TRBJ1-1; TRBD1 aligns across 10 bases. The trim removed 7 bases at V and 4 bases at J, leaving 6 bases unmatched. CDR1 is MNHEY and CDR2 is SVGAGI in the germline V gene. This CDR3 has 14 residues. The CDR3: CASIRTGGVTEAFF. For the CDR3, the DNA is TGTGCCAGCATCCGGACAGGGGGAGTCACTGAAGCTTTCTTT.

This CDR3 reads CASSGGLGEKLFF. For the CDR3, the DNA is TGTGCCAGCAGTGGGGGGCTGGGGGAAAAACTGTTTTTT. The chain couples TRBV6-4 to TRBJ1-4, with D tentatively TRBD1 (6 bases). The V end lost 4 bases, the J end lost 8 bases, and 11 bases lay between the germline ends. This CDR3 has 13 amino acids. In germline, CDR1 is MRHNA, CDR2 SNTAGT.

The V call is TRBV10-3, the J call TRBJ1-2; tentative D call: TRBD1 (6 bases). V lost 0 bases and J 2 bases, leaving 10 bases between the germline ends. The V gene's germline CDR1 is ENHRY and CDR2 SYGVKD. The CDR3 sequence is 15 residues long. The CDR3 bases are TGTGCCATCAGTGAGTCGACAGGTACAAACTATGGCTACACCTTC. Translating it yields CAISESTGTNYGYTF.

This clone has only one observation. The chain carries TRBV29-1 and TRBJ1-1, with D possibly TRBD1 on 5 matching bases. This CDR3 has 12 residues. Germline V gene data show CDR1 as SQVTM and CDR2 as ANQGSEA. V was trimmed by 7 bases and J by 6 bases, leaving 15 bases between them. Here the CDR3 reads CSGSPGVAEAFF. The DNA for the CDR3 is TGCAGCGGATCGCCGGGGGTCGCTGAAGCTTTCTTT.

J is TRBJ1-1 and V is TRBV11-2; 8 nucleotides match TRBD1. The ends lost 0 bases at V and 2 bases at J; junction bases unmatched: 11. Germline-derived CDR1 and CDR2 are SGHAT and FQNNGV. The CDR3 contains 18 residues. The CDR3 reads CASSLDLSWTGPNTEAFF. CDR3 coding DNA: TGTGCCAGCAGCTTAGACCTATCCTGGACAGGGCCAAACACTGAAGCTTTCTTT.

The chain has TRBV9 and TRBJ1-2; D not certain. CDR3 length: 14 residues. CDR1 SGDLS and CDR2 YYNGEE come from the germline V gene. Trimming stripped 4 bases from V and 3 bases from J, with 13 bases between. Here the CDR3 reads CASSSDRVDYGYTF. The CDR3 DNA reads as TGTGCCAGCAGCTCCGATCGGGTAGACTATGGCTACACCTTC.